Sequencing of this T cell receptor beta chain was carried out in a study of PD-1 blockade in classical Hodgkin lymphoma. General observations from the study: TCR diversity rose significantly by C4D1 in CD4+ but not CD8+ cells.

Measured with immunoSEQ multiplex PCR; TCRdb has only the in-frame clones, and not every one. The sample has roughly 2,300 clones; under 65% are singletons. In regard to this clone: Antigen: not known.

The germline CDR1 and CDR2 sequences are MNHNY and SVGAGI (reference sequence). The V end was cut by 7 bases, the J end by 1 base, with 19 bases between. The CDR3 spans 16 residues. Time point noted: cycle 4 day 1 (C4D1), after around six weeks of nivolumab. After autologous stem cell transplantation all patients relapsed, and prior brentuximab vedotin exposure differed between cohorts. Thawed PBMCs underwent magnetic negative selection to obtain purified CD8+ T cells. The rearrangement uses TRBV6-6 and TRBJ1-1; D uncertain. This specimen consisted of CD8+ T cells from blood, obtained before the fourth cycle of nivolumab. The receptor was isolated from a human donor with classical Hodgkin lymphoma. The CDR3 region is CASTPMYDLANTEAFF. DNA of the CDR3: TGTGCCAGCACCCCTATGTATGACTTAGCGAACACTGAAGCTTTCTTT.